This TCR beta chain is from a study of identical twins. Study results and limitations: Fewer insertions were carried by abundant cord blood beta clonotypes, but none was seen in memory repertoires.

Carrying unique molecular identifiers, the cDNA also gained a universal primer site through template switching. MiXCR was run by TCRdb on the 5' RACE reads, yielding one entry per CDR3 protein. Of 470,000 or so distinct CDR3 sequences listed, roughly 24% were seen once; the top ten hold around 3%. Regarding this clonotype: Its antigen is currently unknown.

The sample was also linked to a second study, of T cells expressing NK-cell markers. That paper adds: With respect to HCMV, most of the eight sequenced donors were seropositive, and one was seronegative. Of CD8+ T cells, about 1.0-8% belonged to dominant NKG2C+ clonotypes in 5 to 7 donors.

This TCR was sampled from a woman between 18 and 29 years old in good health. The source material was CD4+ T cells sorted from blood.

CDR3 coding DNA: TGTGCCACCAGCGGAACACCGGCCGGCACAGATACGCAGTATTTT. Translation: CATSGTPAGTDTQYF. The chain is built from TRBV15 and TRBJ2-3; D is uncertain. CDR3 length: 15 amino acids. The V gene lost 5 bases and the J gene lost 1 base, with 13 bases spanning the gap. CDR1 LNHNV and CDR2 YYDKDF come from the germline V gene (reference sequence).